This T cell receptor (beta chain) was sequenced during a study of T cell repertoires and HLA-DP antigens. As to this clone: Its antigen is not identified.

Germline V gene sequence: CDR1 MNHEY, CDR2 SMNVEV (reference sequence). CDR3 length equals 15 residues. Trimming took off 7 bases at V and 1 base at J, with 13 bases between the two ends. Assay: immunoSEQ multiplex PCR; the TCRdb copy retains only in-frame clones and omits some. The repertoire holds over 100,000 clones, about 91% seen once, with about 0.27% in the top ten. The chain employs TRBV27 and TRBJ2-2; D is perhaps TRBD1 (5 bases). The TCR comes from a woman between 18 and 29 years old in good health and CMV-seronegative. Material: CD4+ T cells from PBMCs. The DNA of the CDR3 is TGTGCCAGCACTTTGAGCAGGGTGAACACCGGGGAGCTGTTTTTT. Protein product: CASTLSRVNTGELFF.